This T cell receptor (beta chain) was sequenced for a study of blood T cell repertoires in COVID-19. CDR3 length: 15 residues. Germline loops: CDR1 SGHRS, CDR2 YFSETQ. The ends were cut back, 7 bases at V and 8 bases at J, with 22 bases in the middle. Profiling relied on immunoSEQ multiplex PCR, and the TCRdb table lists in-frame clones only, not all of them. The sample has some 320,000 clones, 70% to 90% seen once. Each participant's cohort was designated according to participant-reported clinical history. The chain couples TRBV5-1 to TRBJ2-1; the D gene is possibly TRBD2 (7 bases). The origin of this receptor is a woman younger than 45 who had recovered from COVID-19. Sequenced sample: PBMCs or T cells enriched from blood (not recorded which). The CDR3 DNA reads TGCGCCAGCGTCCTGGGGAGGGGGATGTTGGATGAGCAGTTCTTC. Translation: CASVLGRGMLDEQFF.